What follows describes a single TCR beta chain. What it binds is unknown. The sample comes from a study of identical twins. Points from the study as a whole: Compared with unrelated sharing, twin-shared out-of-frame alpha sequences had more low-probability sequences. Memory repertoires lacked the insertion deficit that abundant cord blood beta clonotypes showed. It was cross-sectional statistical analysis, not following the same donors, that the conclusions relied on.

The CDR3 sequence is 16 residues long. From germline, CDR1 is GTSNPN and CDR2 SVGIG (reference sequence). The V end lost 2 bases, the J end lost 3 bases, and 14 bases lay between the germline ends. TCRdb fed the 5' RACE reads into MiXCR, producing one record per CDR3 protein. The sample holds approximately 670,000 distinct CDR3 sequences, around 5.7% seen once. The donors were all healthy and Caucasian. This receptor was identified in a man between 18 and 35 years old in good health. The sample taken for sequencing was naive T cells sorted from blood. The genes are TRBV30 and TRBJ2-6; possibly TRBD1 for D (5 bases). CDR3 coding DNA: TGTGCCTGGAGTTTCCCCGCAGGGCGTGGGGCCAACGTCCTGACTTTC. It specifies CAWSFPAGRGANVLTF.